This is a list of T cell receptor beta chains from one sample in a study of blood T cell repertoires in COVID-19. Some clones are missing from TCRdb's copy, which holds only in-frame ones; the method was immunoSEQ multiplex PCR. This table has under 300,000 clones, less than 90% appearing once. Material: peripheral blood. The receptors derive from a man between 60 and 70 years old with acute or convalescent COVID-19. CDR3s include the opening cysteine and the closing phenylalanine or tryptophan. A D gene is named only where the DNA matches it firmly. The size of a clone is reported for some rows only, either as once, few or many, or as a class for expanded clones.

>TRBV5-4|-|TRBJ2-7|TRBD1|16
CASSQGGTGIPYEQYF
TGTGCCAGCAGCCAAGGGGGGACAGGGATCCCCTACGAGCAGTACTTC
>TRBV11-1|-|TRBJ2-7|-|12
CASSLTGYEQYF
TGTGCCAGCAGCCTGACAGGTTACGAGCAGTACTTC
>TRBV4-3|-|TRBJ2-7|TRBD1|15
CASSQMGQGSYEQYF
TGCGCCAGCAGCCAGATGGGACAGGGGAGCTACGAGCAGTACTTC
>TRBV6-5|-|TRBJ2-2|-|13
CASSYSEGLGLFF
TGTGCCAGCAGTTACTCCGAGGGATTAGGGCTGTTTTTT
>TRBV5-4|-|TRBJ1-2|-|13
CASSWTRAYGYTF
TGTGCCAGCAGCTGGACACGGGCCTATGGCTACACCTTC
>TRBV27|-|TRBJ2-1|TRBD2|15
CASSFRTSGRGEQFF
TGTGCCAGCAGTTTCCGGACTAGCGGGAGGGGTGAGCAGTTCTTC
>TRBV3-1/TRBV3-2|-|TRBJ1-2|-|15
CASSSYGQTNYGYTF
TGTGCCAGCAGCAGCTACGGACAGACTAACTATGGCTACACCTTC
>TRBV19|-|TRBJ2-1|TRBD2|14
CASRVSGDYNEQFF
TGTGCCAGTAGGGTTAGCGGGGACTACAATGAGCAGTTCTTC
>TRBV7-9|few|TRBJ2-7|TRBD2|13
CASSLGLAREQYF
TGTGCCAGCAGTCTAGGACTAGCGAGGGAGCAGTACTTC
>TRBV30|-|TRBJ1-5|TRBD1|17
CAWSKPGTGWSNQPQHF
TGTGCCTGGAGTAAGCCCGGGACAGGGTGGAGCAATCAGCCCCAGCATTTT
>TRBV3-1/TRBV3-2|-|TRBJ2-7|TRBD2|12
CASSRGGYEQYF
TGTGCCAGCAGCCGGGGGGGATACGAGCAGTACTTC
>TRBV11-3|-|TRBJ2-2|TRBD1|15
CASSYRGHDTGELFF
TGTGCCAGCAGCTACAGGGGGCACGACACCGGGGAGCTGTTTTTT
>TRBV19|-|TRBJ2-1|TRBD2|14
CASRGTSSYNEQFF
TGTGCCAGTAGGGGGACTAGCAGCTACAATGAGCAGTTCTTC
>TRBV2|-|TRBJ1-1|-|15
CASSEYAGIVPEAFF
TGTGCCAGCAGTGAATACGCAGGGATAGTTCCTGAAGCTTTCTTT
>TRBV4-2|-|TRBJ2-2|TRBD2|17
CASSLTSGRSNTGELFF
TGTGCCAGCAGCCTGACTAGCGGGAGGTCCAACACCGGGGAGCTGTTTTTT
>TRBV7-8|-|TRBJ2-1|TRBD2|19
CASSLDGTSGSPSYNEQFF
TGTGCCAGCAGCTTAGACGGGACTAGCGGATCTCCCTCCTACAATGAGCAGTTCTTC
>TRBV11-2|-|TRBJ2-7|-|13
CASSAGHSYEQYF
TGTGCCAGCTCAGCAGGGCACTCCTACGAGCAGTACTTC
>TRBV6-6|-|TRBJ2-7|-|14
CASSYSDSTYEQYF
TGTGCCAGCAGTTACTCAGACAGTACCTACGAGCAGTACTTC
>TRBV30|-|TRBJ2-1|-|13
CAWRQGIYNEQFF
TGTGCCTGGAGGCAGGGTATCTACAATGAGCAGTTCTTC
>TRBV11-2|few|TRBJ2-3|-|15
CASTITLLAADTQYF
TGTGCCAGCACCATTACCCTACTAGCAGCAGATACGCAGTATTTT
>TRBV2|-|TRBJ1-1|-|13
CASSPVLNTEAFF
TGTGCCAGCAGCCCTGTCTTGAACACTGAAGCTTTCTTT
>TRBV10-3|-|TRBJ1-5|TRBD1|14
CAIGTGDSNQPQHF
TGTGCCATAGGGACAGGCGATAGCAATCAGCCCCAGCATTTT
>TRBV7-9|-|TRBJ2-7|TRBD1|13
CASSYGTGYEQYF
TGTGCCAGCAGCTATGGGACAGGTTACGAGCAGTACTTC
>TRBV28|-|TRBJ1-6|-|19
CASSLGGSDESSYNSPLHF
TGTGCCAGCAGTTTGGGGGGTTCCGACGAAAGCTCCTATAATTCACCCCTCCACTTT
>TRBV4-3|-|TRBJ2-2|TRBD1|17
CASSQSPGQGNTGELFF
TGCGCCAGCAGCCAGTCTCCGGGACAGGGGAACACCGGGGAGCTGTTTTTT
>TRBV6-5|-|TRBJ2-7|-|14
CASSYNTRTYEQYF
TGTGCCAGCAGTTACAATACCAGAACCTACGAGCAGTACTTC
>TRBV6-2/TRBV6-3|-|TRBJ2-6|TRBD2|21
CASSYSSQREGRTAGANVLTF
TGTGCCAGCAGTTACTCGAGTCAGCGGGAGGGCCGCACGGCTGGGGCCAACGTCCTGACTTTC
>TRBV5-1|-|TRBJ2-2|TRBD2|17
CASSRYASGRDTGELFF
TGCGCCAGCAGCCGGTACGCTAGCGGGAGGGATACCGGGGAGCTGTTTTTT
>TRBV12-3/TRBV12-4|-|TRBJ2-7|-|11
CASSSGGPKYF
TGTGCCAGCAGTTCGGGGGGCCCGAAGTACTTC
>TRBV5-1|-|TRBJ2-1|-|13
CASSPTTGNEQFF
TGCGCCAGCAGCCCCACCACAGGGAATGAGCAGTTCTTC
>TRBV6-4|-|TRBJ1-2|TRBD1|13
CASSQGTGYGYTF
TGTGCCAGCAGCCAAGGGACAGGATATGGCTACACCTTC
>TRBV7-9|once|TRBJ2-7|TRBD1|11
CASSSKQGSYF
TGTGCCAGCAGCTCTAAACAGGGGTCGTACTTC
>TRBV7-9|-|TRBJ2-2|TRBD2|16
CASSPTTLAGLGELFF
TGTGCCAGCAGTCCTACCACACTAGCGGGTCTTGGGGAGCTGTTTTTT
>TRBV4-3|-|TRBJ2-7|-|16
CASSQEGTGSGDEQYF
TGCGCCAGCAGCCAAGAAGGGACCGGGAGTGGCGACGAGCAGTACTTC
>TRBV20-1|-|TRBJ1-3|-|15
CSASTDYHSGNTIYF
TGCAGTGCTAGTACAGACTACCACTCTGGAAACACCATATATTTT
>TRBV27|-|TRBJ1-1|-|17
CASTPYPRRGSHDEAFF
TGTGCCAGCACCCCTTACCCTAGGAGGGGATCCCATGATGAAGCTTTCTTT
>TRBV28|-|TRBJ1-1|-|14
CASSAGGRNTEAFF
TGTGCCAGCAGTGCGGGGGGCAGGAACACTGAAGCTTTCTTT
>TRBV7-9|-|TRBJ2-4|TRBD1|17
CASSLSTGGIAKNIQYF
TGTGCCAGCAGCTTGTCGACAGGGGGGATAGCCAAAAACATTCAGTACTTC
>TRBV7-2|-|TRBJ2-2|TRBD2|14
CASRPTSGTGELFF
TGTGCCAGCAGACCCACTAGCGGCACCGGGGAGCTGTTTTTT
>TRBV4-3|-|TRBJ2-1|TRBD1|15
CASSQESRTGAEQFF
TGCGCCAGCAGCCAAGAATCGAGAACAGGGGCTGAGCAGTTCTTC
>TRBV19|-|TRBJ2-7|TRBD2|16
CASSMGTSGVLYEQYF
TGTGCCAGTAGTATGGGAACTAGCGGGGTCCTCTACGAGCAGTACTTC
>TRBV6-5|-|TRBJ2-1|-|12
CASPRGMNEQFF
TGTGCCTCCCCAAGGGGCATGAATGAGCAGTTCTTC
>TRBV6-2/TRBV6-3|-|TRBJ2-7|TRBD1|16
CASSRDGQGDPYEQYF
TGTGCCAGCAGTCGAGATGGACAGGGAGATCCCTACGAGCAGTACTTC
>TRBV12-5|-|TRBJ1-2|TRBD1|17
CASGLVLLGQGAQGYTF
TGTGCTAGTGGTTTGGTCCTTTTGGGACAGGGGGCGCAGGGCTACACCTTC
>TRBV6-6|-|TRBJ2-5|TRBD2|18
CASSPSPPGTSGRETQYF
TGTGCCAGCAGTCCCTCTCCTCCCGGGACTAGCGGGAGAGAGACCCAGTACTTC
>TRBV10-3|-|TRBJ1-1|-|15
CAIRTATSMNTEAFF
TGTGCCATCAGGACAGCCACTTCTATGAACACTGAAGCTTTCTTT